These 24 T cell receptor beta chains were all obtained from the same sample, sequenced in a study of shared clonotypes between healthy human individuals. The protocol was immunoSEQ multiplex PCR, while the TCRdb copy is restricted to in-frame clones and leaves out a portion. The sample has about 730,000 clones; about two thirds are singletons. Sequencing was performed on memory CD4+ T cells sorted from blood. Subset: CD45RA-negative fraction. The receptors stem from a woman aged 25 to 45 in good health.

A few counts support this clone. This rearrangement joins TRBV14 to TRBJ2-3; D is perhaps TRBD1 or TRBD2 (5 bases each). The CDR3 has 14 residues. Trimming shortened V by 3 bases and J by 0 bases, and 7 bases separated the two germline ends. The germline CDR1 and CDR2 sequences are SGHDN and FVKESK. DNA of the CDR3: TGTGCCAGCAGCCATGGGACCAGCACAGATACGCAGTATTTT. Its translation: CASSHGTSTDTQYF.

This clone was recorded a few times. In the same sample, other DNA sequences code for this CDR3. This chain links TRBV2 with TRBJ2-6; D remains unclear. Trimming shortened V by 2 bases and J by 4 bases, and 6 bases separated the two germline ends. CDR1 is SNHLY, CDR2 FYNNEI, per germline. CDR3 length: 14 amino acids. In DNA form, the CDR3 reads TGTGCCAGCAGTGAACGATCGGGGGCCAACGTCCTGACTTTC. This encodes CASSERSGANVLTF.

The chain recombines TRBV7-3 with TRBJ2-2; D unclear. Germline loops: CDR1 SGHTA, CDR2 FQGTGA. The V end lost 3 bases, the J end lost 2 bases, and 10 bases lay between the germline ends. The CDR3 consists of 15 residues. Here the CDR3 DNA reads TGTGCCAGCAGCTTGTCCAACACAAACACCGGGGAGCTGTTTTTT. Residues: CASSLSNTNTGELFF.

This chain uses TRBV6-1 with TRBJ1-1; perhaps TRBD1 as D (5 bases). The CDR3 is 14 amino acids. Germline CDR1 MNHNS, CDR2 SASEGT. Trimming took 6 bases from V and 1 from J, leaving 12 bases between them. In DNA form, the CDR3 reads TGTGCCAGCAGACAGGAGGACGGGAACACTGAAGCTTTCTTT. Amino acids: CASRQEDGNTEAFF.

This clone has a handful of counts. The chain joins TRBV6-1 to TRBJ2-3; perhaps TRBD1 as D (5 bases). The CDR3 contains 19 residues. Germline V CDR1 and CDR2: MNHNS, SASEGT. The V end was cut by 3 bases, the J end by 2 bases, with 24 bases between. The CDR3 is CASSDPLQAVYGLTDTQYF. The DNA of the CDR3 is TGTGCCAGCAGTGATCCCCTACAGGCCGTGTACGGCCTCACAGATACGCAGTATTTT.

In this sample, this clone turned up many times. CDR3: CASSLRVGGSSYEQYF. In DNA, the CDR3 is TGTGCCAGCAGTTTAAGGGTAGGCGGGAGCTCGTACGAGCAGTACTTC. The genes are TRBV27 and TRBJ2-7, with 7 nucleotides matching TRBD2. The CDR3 runs 16 residues. Germline CDR1 reads MNHEY; CDR2 reads SMNVEV (reference sequence). V shed 2 bases and J 4 bases; nucleotides not matched to a gene: 11.

This chain connects TRBV28 to TRBJ2-5; 13 bases are a match to TRBD2. This CDR3 comprises 16 residues. The trim removed 4 bases at V and 2 bases at J, leaving 4 bases unmatched. In germline, CDR1 is MDHEN, CDR2 SYDVKM. This CDR3 reads CASSSSLAGGQETQYF. For the CDR3, the DNA is TGTGCCAGCAGTTCCTCACTAGCGGGAGGGCAAGAGACCCAGTACTTC.

The chain uses TRBV27 and TRBJ1-6; D might be TRBD1 (5 bases). Germline CDR1 and CDR2: MNHEY and SMNVEV (reference sequence). With 6 bases removed from V and 13 bases from J, the gap between germline ends came to 19 bases. This CDR3 has 14 residues. For the CDR3, the DNA is TGTGCCAGCAGACCGAGGCAGGGTTATGCTCCCCTCCACTTT. Translation: CASRPRQGYAPLHF.

The chain couples TRBV19 to TRBJ2-7; TRBD1 agrees at 8 bases. With 2 bases clipped from V and 5 bases from J, the junction kept 11 bases outside the gene matches. The CDR3 loop spans 16 amino acids. CDR1 is LNHDA, CDR2 SQIVND, per germline (reference sequence). The CDR3 sequence is CASSIRGQGAVNEQYF. DNA for the CDR3: TGTGCCAGTAGTATAAGGGGCCAGGGGGCAGTCAACGAGCAGTACTTC.

J is TRBJ2-7 and V is TRBV28, with 7 bases that match TRBD2. J was trimmed by 2 bases and V by 7 bases; bases with no gene match: 5. There are 13 residues in the CDR3. CDR1 MDHEN and CDR2 SYDVKM come from the germline V gene. This CDR3 reads CASNNGGAYEQYF. The CDR3 nucleotides read TGTGCCAGCAACAATGGGGGGGCCTACGAGCAGTACTTC.

This clone was counted between two and nine times. The chain carries TRBV5-1 and TRBJ1-3; a possible D gene is TRBD1 (6 bases). The germline gives CDR1 SGHRS, CDR2 YFSETQ. The CDR3 is 14 residues long. The V gene lost 5 bases and the J gene lost 2 bases, with 11 bases spanning the gap. This CDR3 reads CASSQDSPGNTIYF. In DNA, the CDR3 is TGCGCCAGCAGTCAGGACAGCCCTGGAAACACCATATATTTT.

The CDR3 is CASSLQGALGYTF. The DNA for the CDR3 is TGTGCCAGCAGTTTACAGGGGGCGTTAGGCTACACCTTC. The rearrangement links TRBV28 to TRBJ1-2; 8 bases agree with TRBD1. Losses at the gene ends were 2 bases for V and 8 bases for J; bases not matched to a gene: 4. From germline, CDR1 is MDHEN and CDR2 SYDVKM. The CDR3 covers 13 residues.

The V and J genes are TRBV7-3 and TRBJ2-5; TRBD2 matches 7 bases. Germline V gene sequence: CDR1 SGHTA, CDR2 FQGTGA. V trimming: 5 bases; J trimming: 5 bases; junction bases outside the gene matches: 8. CDR3 length: 14 amino acids. CDR3 nucleotides: TGTGCCAGCAGCCTGACTAGCTGGGGGGAGACCCAGTACTTC. This gives the protein CASSLTSWGETQYF.

The V call is TRBV5-4, the J call TRBJ2-1, with no clear D. Germline CDR1 SGHNT, CDR2 YYREEE (reference sequence). The V end lost 2 bases, the J end lost 0 bases, and 9 bases lay between the germline ends. This CDR3 has 15 amino acids. The CDR3: CASSFPSRSYNEQFF. The CDR3 DNA follows: TGTGCCAGCAGCTTCCCTTCACGCTCCTACAATGAGCAGTTCTTC.

This clone appeared a few times. The rearrangement links TRBV18 to TRBJ2-1; D unclear. V was cut by 5 bases and J by 4 bases, with 12 bases left in between. Germline values: CDR1 KGHSH, CDR2 LQKENI. This CDR3 is 14 amino acids long. DNA for the CDR3: TGTGCCAGCTCAGGCTTACCCCCTTACAATGAGCAGTTCTTC. This codes for CASSGLPPYNEQFF.

The chain has TRBV7-8 and TRBJ2-1; a possible D gene is TRBD1 (6 bases). CDR1 SGHVS and CDR2 FQNEAQ come from the germline V gene. CDR3 length: 16 residues. Trimming stripped 6 bases from V and 7 bases from J, with 22 bases between. The CDR3 nucleotides read TGTGCCAGCAGTTACTACAGGGCGGTGGTAATAAATGAGCAGTTCTTC. This translates into CASSYYRAVVINEQFF.

The chain employs TRBV2 and TRBJ2-7, with D tentatively TRBD1 or TRBD2 (5 bases each). V dropped 6 bases and J dropped 2 bases, with 26 bases sitting between them. The CDR3 runs to 18 residues. Germline V gene lookup returns CDR1 SNHLY and CDR2 FYNNEI. Written as DNA, the CDR3 is TGTGCCAGCAGGGACATCTCCTGGGACGCCCAGATCGCCTACGAGCAGTACTTC. It yields the protein CASRDISWDAQIAYEQYF.

The V gene is TRBV19, the J gene TRBJ2-1, with unresolved D. The germline V and J ends were trimmed by 4 bases and 0 bases, with 10 bases remaining between them. Per germline, CDR1 LNHDA and CDR2 SQIVND (reference sequence). The CDR3 is 15 amino acids. The CDR3 DNA reads TGTGCCAGTAGTAGGGATCCCCACTCCTACAATGAGCAGTTCTTC. Its protein product is CASSRDPHSYNEQFF.

Ten or more counts support this clone. This sequence joins TRBV2 and TRBJ2-1, with TRBD1 matching over 7 bases. The CDR3 covers 13 residues. Germline values: CDR1 SNHLY, CDR2 FYNNEI. The junction had 7 bases not matched to a gene; V was cut back by 5 bases and J by 9 bases. DNA for the CDR3: TGTGCCAGCAGTAACCGACAGGGCCCTGAGCAGTTCTTC. Translated, it gives CASSNRQGPEQFF.

As concerns this clone: Being one base from a much bigger clone, this may be a read error. The sample carries other DNA sequences with the same CDR3. V and J are TRBV27 and TRBJ2-6; tentative D call: TRBD2 (5 bases). V was trimmed by 1 base and J by 2 bases, leaving 6 bases between them. CDR3 size: 15 residues. The V gene's germline CDR1 is MNHEY and CDR2 SMNVEV (reference sequence). The CDR3 protein is CASSLWGAGANVLTF. The CDR3 DNA sequence: TGTGCCAGCAGTTTATGGGGAGCTGGGGCCAACGTCCTGACTTTC.

This clone was found a few times. The chain recombines TRBV10-3 with TRBJ1-3, with D maybe TRBD1 (5 bases). The germline CDR1 and CDR2 sequences are ENHRY and SYGVKD. The CDR3 totals 13 residues. V lost 10 bases, J lost 4 bases, and 14 bases lay in between. The CDR3 here is CATGEAGGNTIYF. The CDR3 DNA sequence: TGTGCCACGGGGGAGGCTGGCGGAAACACCATATATTTT.

The chain uses TRBV5-1 and TRBJ2-3, with a possible D match to TRBD2 (5 bases). The germline gives CDR1 SGHRS, CDR2 YFSETQ. CDR3 length: 15 residues. Trimming took 5 bases from V and 4 from J, leaving 17 bases between them. CDR3 amino acids: CASREGFSFADTQYF. The CDR3 DNA reads as TGCGCCAGCAGAGAGGGATTTTCCTTCGCAGATACGCAGTATTTT. Complete variable domain (other parts from reference TRBV5-1 and TRBJ2-3): KAGVTQTPRYLIKTRGQQVTLSCSPISGHRSVSWYQQTPGQGLQFLFEYFSETQRNKGNFPGRFSGRQFSNSRSEMNVSTLELGDSALYLCASREGFSFADTQYFGPGTRLTVL.

CDR3 amino acids: CAIRPQGDGYTF. CDR3 bases: TGTGCCATCAGACCCCAGGGGGATGGCTACACCTTC. The rearrangement joins TRBV10-3 to TRBJ1-2; 7 bases fit TRBD1. Germline V lookup: CDR1 ENHRY, CDR2 SYGVKD. J was trimmed by 6 bases and V by 6 bases; bases with no gene match: 4. This CDR3 comprises 12 residues.

With regard to this clone: This same CDR3 is encoded by further DNA sequences in the sample. The chain uses TRBV5-1 and TRBJ1-2, with D perhaps matching TRBD1 (6 bases). V gave up 4 bases and J gave up 8 bases, with 12 bases separating them. Germline V gene lookup returns CDR1 SGHRS and CDR2 YFSETQ. CDR3 length: 12 amino acids. Written as DNA, the CDR3 is TGCGCCAGCAGCCTTGTCCAGGGGGGCTACACCTTC. Amino acids: CASSLVQGGYTF.